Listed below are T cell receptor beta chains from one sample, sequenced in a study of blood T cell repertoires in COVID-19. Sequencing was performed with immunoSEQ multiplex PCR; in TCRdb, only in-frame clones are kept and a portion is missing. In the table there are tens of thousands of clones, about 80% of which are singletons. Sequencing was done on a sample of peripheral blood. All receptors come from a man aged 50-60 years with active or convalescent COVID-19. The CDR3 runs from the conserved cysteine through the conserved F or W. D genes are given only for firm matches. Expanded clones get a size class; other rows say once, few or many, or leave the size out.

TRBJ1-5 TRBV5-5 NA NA CASNTGGNQPQHF TGTGCCAGCAACACGGGGGGCAATCAGCCCCAGCATTTT
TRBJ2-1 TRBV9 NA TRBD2 CASSPSSGGGYNEQFF TGTGCCAGCAGCCCAAGTAGCGGGGGGGGCTACAATGAGCAGTTCTTC
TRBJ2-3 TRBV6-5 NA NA CASRRSGSEYDTQYF TGTGCCAGCAGACGGTCGGGGTCTGAATACGATACGCAGTATTTT
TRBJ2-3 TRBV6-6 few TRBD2 CASSHVTLADEKDTQYF TGTGCCAGCAGTCATGTGACACTAGCGGATGAGAAAGATACGCAGTATTTT
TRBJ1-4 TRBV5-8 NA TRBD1 CASSSGQGATNEKLFF TGTGCCAGCAGCTCGGGACAGGGAGCAACTAATGAAAAACTGTTTTTT
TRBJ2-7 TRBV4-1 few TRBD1 CASSHGQGSYEQYF TGCGCCAGCAGCCACGGACAGGGCTCCTACGAGCAGTACTTC
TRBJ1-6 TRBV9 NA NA CASSDGSYESSPLHF TGTGCCAGCAGCGACGGGAGCTATGAGAGTTCACCCCTCCACTTT
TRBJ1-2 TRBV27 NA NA CASLMAPGVGGYTF TGTGCCAGCCTGATGGCGCCAGGGGTGGGTGGCTACACCTTC
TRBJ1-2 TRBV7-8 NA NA CASSANRVQGYGGYTF TGTGCCAGCAGCGCAAATAGGGTACAGGGATACGGTGGCTACACCTTC
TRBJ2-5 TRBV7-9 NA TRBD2 CASSLRGERGSQETQYF TGTGCCAGCAGCCTTCGTGGGGAGCGGGGGTCCCAAGAGACCCAGTACTTC
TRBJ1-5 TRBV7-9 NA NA CASSRTTTGINQPQHF TGTGCCAGCAGCCGTACGACAACAGGGATCAATCAGCCCCAGCATTTT
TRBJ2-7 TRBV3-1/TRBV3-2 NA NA CASSQEQGEEQYF TGTGCCAGCAGCCAAGAGCAGGGTGAAGAGCAGTACTTC
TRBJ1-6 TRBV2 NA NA CASSDWTAKNSPLHF TGTGCCAGCAGCGACTGGACAGCCAAAAATTCACCCCTCCACTTT
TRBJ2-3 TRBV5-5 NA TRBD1 CASSSRQGWTDTQYF TGTGCCAGCAGCAGCAGACAGGGGTGGACAGATACGCAGTATTTT
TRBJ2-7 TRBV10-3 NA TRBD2 CAIRGTSGGDEQYF TGTGCCATCAGGGGGACTAGCGGGGGAGACGAGCAGTACTTC
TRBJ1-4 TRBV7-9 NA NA CASSFRQGPTTNEKLFF TGTGCCAGCAGCTTCCGGCAGGGCCCAACAACTAATGAAAAACTGTTTTTT
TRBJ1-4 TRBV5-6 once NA CASSLRQINEKLFF TGTGCCAGCAGCCTCAGACAGATTAATGAAAAACTGTTTTTT
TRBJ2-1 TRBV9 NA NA CASRPWGGAVNEQFF TGTGCCAGCAGACCTTGGGGGGGGGCCGTCAATGAGCAGTTCTTC
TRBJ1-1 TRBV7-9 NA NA CASSFMGAKNTEAFF TGTGCCAGCAGCTTTATGGGCGCCAAGAACACTGAAGCTTTCTTT
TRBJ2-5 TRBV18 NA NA CASSGGHQETQYF TGTGCCAGCTCAGGGGGCCACCAAGAGACCCAGTACTTC
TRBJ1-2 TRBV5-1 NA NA CASSFDSNYGYTF TGCGCCAGCAGCTTTGACAGCAACTATGGCTACACCTTC
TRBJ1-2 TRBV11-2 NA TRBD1 CASSLVDRGLVWGYTF TGTGCCAGCAGCTTAGTCGACAGGGGGCTGGTTTGGGGCTACACCTTC
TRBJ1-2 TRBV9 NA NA CASSRKQGPYGYTF TGTGCCAGCAGCAGAAAACAGGGCCCCTATGGCTACACCTTC
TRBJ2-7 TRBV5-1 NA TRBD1 CASSSRPGQGVHEQYF TGCGCCAGCAGCTCGCGCCCGGGACAGGGGGTTCACGAGCAGTACTTC
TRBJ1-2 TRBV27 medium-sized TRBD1 CASSPQARDRVGYTF TGTGCCAGCAGCCCTCAGGCACGGGACAGGGTGGGCTACACCTTC
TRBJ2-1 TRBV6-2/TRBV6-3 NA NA CASSPLATSYNEQFF TGTGCCAGCAGCCCCCTAGCGACCTCCTACAATGAGCAGTTCTTC
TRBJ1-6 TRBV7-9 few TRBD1 CASSQTGGTYNSPLHF TGTGCCAGCAGTCAAACAGGGGGGACCTATAATTCACCCCTCCACTTT
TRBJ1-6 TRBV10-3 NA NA CAISGEVGGNSPLHF TGTGCCATCAGTGGGGAGGTTGGGGGTAATTCACCCCTCCACTTT
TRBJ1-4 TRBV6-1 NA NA CASSEMGTPRGNEKLFF TGTGCCAGCAGTGAAATGGGGACACCAAGGGGAAATGAAAAACTGTTTTTT
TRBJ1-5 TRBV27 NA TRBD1 CASSSTGGRYQPQHF TGTGCCAGCAGTTCGACAGGGGGCCGTTATCAGCCCCAGCATTTT
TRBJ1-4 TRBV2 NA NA CASRGGRATNEKLFF TGTGCCAGCAGGGGGGGGAGAGCAACTAATGAAAAACTGTTTTTT
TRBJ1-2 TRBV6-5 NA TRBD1 CASRRQGPFGYTF TGTGCCAGCAGAAGACAGGGCCCGTTCGGCTACACCTTC
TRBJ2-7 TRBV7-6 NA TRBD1 CASSPRQGSSYYEQYF TGTGCCAGCAGCCCCCGACAGGGGTCTTCATACTACGAGCAGTACTTC
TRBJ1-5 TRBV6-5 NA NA CASRAGDSNQPQHF TGTGCCAGCAGGGCCGGGGATAGCAATCAGCCCCAGCATTTT
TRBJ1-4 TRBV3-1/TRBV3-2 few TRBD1 CASSRQGAVEKLFF TGTGCCAGCAGCCGACAGGGGGCAGTCGAAAAACTGTTTTTT
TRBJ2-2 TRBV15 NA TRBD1 CATSRDPPGGLTGELFF TGTGCCACCAGCAGAGATCCCCCAGGGGGTCTCACCGGGGAGCTGTTTTTT
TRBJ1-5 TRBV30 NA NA CAWSLGGQPQHF TGTGCCTGGAGCCTAGGTGGGCAGCCCCAGCATTTT
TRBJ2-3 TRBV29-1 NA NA CSVGPRPDTQYF TGCAGCGTTGGTCCTAGGCCGGATACGCAGTATTTT
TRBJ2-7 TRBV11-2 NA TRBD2 CASSLGASGGGYEQYF TGTGCCAGCAGCTTAGGCGCTAGCGGGGGAGGCTACGAGCAGTACTTC
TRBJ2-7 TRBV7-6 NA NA CASSLAEEYEQYF TGTGCCAGCAGCTTAGCTGAAGAGTACGAGCAGTACTTC
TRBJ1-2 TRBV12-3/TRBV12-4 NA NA CASSPSNYGYTF TGTGCCAGCAGTCCCTCCAACTATGGCTACACCTTC
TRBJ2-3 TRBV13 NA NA CASSPGGGGTDTQYF TGTGCCAGCAGCCCCGGAGGAGGCGGCACAGATACGCAGTATTTT
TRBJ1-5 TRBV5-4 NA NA CASSFLNQPQHF TGTGCCAGCAGCTTTCTGAATCAGCCCCAGCATTTT
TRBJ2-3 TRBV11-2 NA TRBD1 CASSSRDRGFADTQYF TGTGCCAGCAGCTCCCGGGACAGGGGTTTCGCAGATACGCAGTATTTT
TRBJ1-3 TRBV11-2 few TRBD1 CASSFTGGGGNTIYF TGTGCCAGCAGCTTCACAGGGGGAGGTGGAAACACCATATATTTT
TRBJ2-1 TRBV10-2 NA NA CASSRGANEQFF TGCGCCAGCAGCAGGGGGGCTAATGAGCAGTTCTTC
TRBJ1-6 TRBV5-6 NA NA CASSLAGESPLHF TGTGCCAGCAGCTTGGCCGGGGAGTCACCCCTCCACTTT
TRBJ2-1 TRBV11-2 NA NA CASSPNSRGVYNEQFF TGTGCCAGCAGCCCTAATAGCCGGGGTGTCTACAATGAGCAGTTCTTC
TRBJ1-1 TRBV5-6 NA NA CASSRKVGRNTEAFF TGTGCCAGCAGCCGAAAGGTGGGGAGGAACACTGAAGCTTTCTTT
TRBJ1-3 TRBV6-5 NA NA CASSSPRGGGNTIYF TGTGCCAGCAGTTCCCCCAGGGGCGGTGGAAACACCATATATTTT
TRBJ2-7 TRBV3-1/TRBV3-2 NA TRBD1 CASSPSPARGTEQYF TGTGCCAGCAGCCCAAGCCCCGCCAGGGGGACCGAGCAGTACTTC
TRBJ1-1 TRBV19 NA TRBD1 CATRQGRERTEAFF TGTGCCACCCGACAGGGAAGGGAGAGAACTGAAGCTTTCTTT
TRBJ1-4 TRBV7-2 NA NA CASSLKPRAGGNEKLFF TGTGCCAGCAGCTTAAAACCCCGCGCCGGGGGTAATGAAAAACTGTTTTTT
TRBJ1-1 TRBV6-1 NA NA CASSENMSGNTEAFF TGTGCCAGCAGTGAAAATATGTCGGGGAACACTGAAGCTTTCTTT